These 4 T cell receptor beta chains came from one sample sequenced in a study of blood T cell repertoires in COVID-19. Clones were read by immunoSEQ multiplex PCR, and TCRdb kept only the in-frame ones, dropping some. The table includes 60,000 or so clones, around 89% detected once. Sequencing used peripheral blood. The source is a woman aged 60-75 years with active COVID-19.

This clone has a handful of counts. The rearrangement links TRBV19 to TRBJ1-5, with D possibly being TRBD1 (6 bases). Germline V gives CDR1 LNHDA, CDR2 SQIVND (reference sequence). V lost 7 bases and J lost 0, with 13 bases in between. The CDR3 has 15 residues. The CDR3 region has the DNA TGTGCCAGTAAGAGGGCAGGGGATAGCAATCAGCCCCAGCATTTT. This codes for CASKRAGDSNQPQHF.

The chain employs TRBV7-2 and TRBJ2-5, with TRBD1 as a possible D gene (6 bases). Trimming removed 4 bases from V and 5 bases from J, with 14 bases in between. There are 14 residues in the CDR3. Per the germline V gene, CDR1 is SGHTA and CDR2 is FQGNSA. The CDR3 region is CASSYRQVRETQYF. The CDR3 DNA follows: TGTGCCAGCAGCTACAGACAGGTTCGCGAGACCCAGTACTTC.

This clone was seen once. The chain has TRBV6-5 and TRBJ1-2, with 7 positions matching TRBD1. The CDR3 totals 16 residues. The V and J ends lost 0 bases and 10 bases, in that order; junction bases with no gene match: 14. Germline CDR1 reads MNHEY; CDR2 reads SVGAGI. Here the CDR3 reads CASSYSRGRWYGIYTF. CDR3 in DNA: TGTGCCAGCAGTTACTCGAGGGGGCGGTGGTACGGTATCTACACCTTC.

The CDR3: CASSVGGGSNEKLFF. CDR3 coding DNA: TGTGCCAGCAGCGTAGGAGGAGGTTCTAATGAAAAACTGTTTTTT. J is TRBJ1-4 and V is TRBV9; D is unresolved. This CDR3 is 15 amino acids long. CDR1 is SGDLS and CDR2 is YYNGEE in the germline V gene. V gave up 0 bases and J gave up 3 bases, with 9 bases separating them.